A selection of T cell receptor beta chains follows, all from one sample in a study of cytomegalovirus exposure and HLA in healthy donors. Sequencing was performed with immunoSEQ multiplex PCR; in TCRdb, only in-frame clones are kept and a portion is missing. The sample lists around 100,000 clones, around 80% occurring once. Sequenced material: PBMCs. These receptors originate from a male donor in good health and CMV-seropositive. The CDR3 runs from the conserved cysteine through the conserved F or W. Fields, in order: CDR3 DNA, CDR3 protein, V gene, J gene, D gene, clone size, CDR3 length. D genes are given only for firm matches. A clone size is listed for some rows: how often the clone was seen (once, few, many), or a class if it is expanded.

CDR3 DNA: TGTGCCGTGGGAGGGAGCGGTGAAGCTTTCTTT; CDR3 protein: CAVGGSGEAFF; V gene: TRBV6-1; J gene: TRBJ1-1; D gene: -; clone size: -; CDR3 length: 11
CDR3 DNA: TGTGCCAGCAGTGTCCTGGACAGGGCGCACACCGGGGAGCTGTTTTTT; CDR3 protein: CASSVLDRAHTGELFF; V gene: TRBV6-1; J gene: TRBJ2-2; D gene: TRBD1; clone size: -; CDR3 length: 16
CDR3 DNA: TGTGCCAGCAGTTCTGGGACAGGGCCTGGTGGAAACACCATATATTTT; CDR3 protein: CASSSGTGPGGNTIYF; V gene: TRBV6-5; J gene: TRBJ1-3; D gene: TRBD1; clone size: -; CDR3 length: 16
CDR3 DNA: TGTGCCAGCGACGGCCGGGGAACCGGAAATTCACCCCTCCACTTT; CDR3 protein: CASDGRGTGNSPLHF; V gene: TRBV28; J gene: TRBJ1-6; D gene: -; clone size: -; CDR3 length: 15
CDR3 DNA: TGTGCCAGCAGTGAACGGACAGGGGGTAGGACTGAAGCTTTCTTT; CDR3 protein: CASSERTGGRTEAFF; V gene: TRBV6-1; J gene: TRBJ1-1; D gene: TRBD1; clone size: few; CDR3 length: 15
CDR3 DNA: TGCGCCAGCAGCTTGGACCTATCTAGCACAGATACGCAGTATTTT; CDR3 protein: CASSLDLSSTDTQYF; V gene: TRBV5-1; J gene: TRBJ2-3; D gene: -; clone size: -; CDR3 length: 15
CDR3 DNA: TGCGCCAGCAGTCAGGGACAGGGCAACATCCCTGGCTACACCTTC; CDR3 protein: CASSQGQGNIPGYTF; V gene: TRBV23-1; J gene: TRBJ1-2; D gene: TRBD1; clone size: -; CDR3 length: 15
CDR3 DNA: TGTGCCAGCAGTTTAATGGTAGGGGGGGGCCTCCGTGGCTACACCTTC; CDR3 protein: CASSLMVGGGLRGYTF; V gene: TRBV27; J gene: TRBJ1-2; D gene: -; clone size: -; CDR3 length: 16
CDR3 DNA: TGTGCCAGCAGTGCTCCACAGGGTCGGGGCAATGCAGATACGCAGTATTTT; CDR3 protein: CASSAPQGRGNADTQYF; V gene: TRBV6-1; J gene: TRBJ2-3; D gene: -; clone size: -; CDR3 length: 17
CDR3 DNA: TGTGCCAGCAGAAAGGGACAGGGGGCGCGCGGCTACACCTTC; CDR3 protein: CASRKGQGARGYTF; V gene: TRBV6-5; J gene: TRBJ1-2; D gene: TRBD1; clone size: -; CDR3 length: 14
CDR3 DNA: TGTGCCTGGAGTATCTGGGGCAATGGCAATCAGCCCCAGCATTTT; CDR3 protein: CAWSIWGNGNQPQHF; V gene: TRBV30; J gene: TRBJ1-5; D gene: -; clone size: -; CDR3 length: 15
CDR3 DNA: TGTGCCAGCACCCCCACAGGAGGGTCCTACAATGAGCAGTTCTTC; CDR3 protein: CASTPTGGSYNEQFF; V gene: TRBV25-1; J gene: TRBJ2-1; D gene: -; clone size: -; CDR3 length: 15
CDR3 DNA: TGTGCCAGCAGTTCCCCGTTAATGTATACGCAGTATTTT; CDR3 protein: CASSSPLMYTQYF; V gene: TRBV6-5; J gene: TRBJ2-3; D gene: -; clone size: -; CDR3 length: 13
CDR3 DNA: TGCGCCAGCAGCTCTGGACTAGCGGGGGGTGAGGATAGCACAGATACGCAGTATTTT; CDR3 protein: CASSSGLAGGEDSTDTQYF; V gene: TRBV5-1; J gene: TRBJ2-3; D gene: TRBD2; clone size: -; CDR3 length: 19
CDR3 DNA: TGTGCCAGTACCATGGGTCCAGGGGATGAGACCCAGTACTTC; CDR3 protein: CASTMGPGDETQYF; V gene: TRBV19; J gene: TRBJ2-5; D gene: -; clone size: -; CDR3 length: 14
CDR3 DNA: TGTGCCAGCAGCTTATCGGACGAGCAGTACTTC; CDR3 protein: CASSLSDEQYF; V gene: TRBV11-2; J gene: TRBJ2-7; D gene: -; clone size: -; CDR3 length: 11
CDR3 DNA: TGTGCCAGCAGTGATCGGGGAGGGCCCGGAAACACCATATATTTT; CDR3 protein: CASSDRGGPGNTIYF; V gene: TRBV27; J gene: TRBJ1-3; D gene: -; clone size: -; CDR3 length: 15
CDR3 DNA: TGTGCCAGCAGTTCGGACAGGGGGCTGAAGGAGCAGTACTTC; CDR3 protein: CASSSDRGLKEQYF; V gene: TRBV27; J gene: TRBJ2-7; D gene: TRBD1; clone size: -; CDR3 length: 14
CDR3 DNA: TGTGCCAGCAGCCTCGACAGGAGAGCTTTCTTT; CDR3 protein: CASSLDRRAFF; V gene: TRBV28; J gene: TRBJ1-1; D gene: -; clone size: -; CDR3 length: 11
CDR3 DNA: TGTGCCAGCAGCTTAGAGACACGTCAGCAGCCCCAGCATTTT; CDR3 protein: CASSLETRQQPQHF; V gene: TRBV7-8; J gene: TRBJ1-5; D gene: -; clone size: -; CDR3 length: 14
CDR3 DNA: TGTGCCAGCAGCTTAGGACTAGCGGGCACAGATACGCAGTATTTT; CDR3 protein: CASSLGLAGTDTQYF; V gene: TRBV7-2; J gene: TRBJ2-3; D gene: TRBD2; clone size: -; CDR3 length: 15
CDR3 DNA: TGCGCCAGCAGCTTGAGTTTTGGCGGAGAGCAGTACTTC; CDR3 protein: CASSLSFGGEQYF; V gene: TRBV5-1; J gene: TRBJ2-7; D gene: -; clone size: -; CDR3 length: 13
CDR3 DNA: TGTGCCAGCAGCCCGCCGGGACTAGCAAACGGGGAGACCCAGTACTTC; CDR3 protein: CASSPPGLANGETQYF; V gene: TRBV5-4; J gene: TRBJ2-5; D gene: TRBD2; clone size: -; CDR3 length: 16
CDR3 DNA: TGTGCCAGCAGCTTCGGCACAGGGTCGACTAATGAAAAACTGTTTTTT; CDR3 protein: CASSFGTGSTNEKLFF; V gene: TRBV5-8; J gene: TRBJ1-4; D gene: -; clone size: few; CDR3 length: 16
CDR3 DNA: TGTGCCAGCAGCTTGCGGGGGGAGTACACAGATACGCAGTATTTT; CDR3 protein: CASSLRGEYTDTQYF; V gene: TRBV7-3; J gene: TRBJ2-3; D gene: TRBD2; clone size: -; CDR3 length: 15
CDR3 DNA: TGTGCCAGCTCACCAATGGGACAGGGCTCCAATGAGCAGTTCTTC; CDR3 protein: CASSPMGQGSNEQFF; V gene: TRBV18; J gene: TRBJ2-1; D gene: TRBD1; clone size: -; CDR3 length: 15
CDR3 DNA: TGTGCCAGCAGCAAAACAGGGAATGAGCAGTTCTTC; CDR3 protein: CASSKTGNEQFF; V gene: TRBV5-4; J gene: TRBJ2-1; D gene: -; clone size: few; CDR3 length: 12
CDR3 DNA: TGCGCCAGCAGTGAGTATAGTTCTGAAGCTTTCTTT; CDR3 protein: CASSEYSSEAFF; V gene: TRBV10-1; J gene: TRBJ1-1; D gene: -; clone size: -; CDR3 length: 12
CDR3 DNA: TGTGCCAGCAGCCAAACCTCGGGGGGGCCTTACGAGCAGTACTTC; CDR3 protein: CASSQTSGGPYEQYF; V gene: TRBV4-2; J gene: TRBJ2-7; D gene: TRBD2; clone size: -; CDR3 length: 15
CDR3 DNA: TGTGCCAGCAGCCAAGATCCCTCGCAGGGTCTAAAGACCCAGTACTTC; CDR3 protein: CASSQDPSQGLKTQYF; V gene: TRBV4-2; J gene: TRBJ2-5; D gene: -; clone size: -; CDR3 length: 16
CDR3 DNA: TGTGCCAGCAGCCACGGACAGATCTACGAGCAGTACTTC; CDR3 protein: CASSHGQIYEQYF; V gene: TRBV11-2; J gene: TRBJ2-7; D gene: -; clone size: -; CDR3 length: 13
CDR3 DNA: TGCGCCAGCAGTGAGTCGAACGGGAGGGCCCAGGGCGAGCAGTACTTC; CDR3 protein: CASSESNGRAQGEQYF; V gene: TRBV10-2; J gene: TRBJ2-7; D gene: TRBD2; clone size: -; CDR3 length: 16
CDR3 DNA: TGTGCCACCAATCCAGGGCGCAATCAGCCCCAGCATTTT; CDR3 protein: CATNPGRNQPQHF; V gene: TRBV19; J gene: TRBJ1-5; D gene: -; clone size: few; CDR3 length: 13
CDR3 DNA: TGTGCCAGCACCCCCCGGAGGGAGAACACTGAAGCTTTCTTT; CDR3 protein: CASTPRRENTEAFF; V gene: TRBV7-2; J gene: TRBJ1-1; D gene: -; clone size: -; CDR3 length: 14
CDR3 DNA: TGTGCCAGCCGGACAGCGGGACTGAACTATGGCTACACCTTC; CDR3 protein: CASRTAGLNYGYTF; V gene: TRBV27; J gene: TRBJ1-2; D gene: -; clone size: few; CDR3 length: 14
CDR3 DNA: TGTGCCTGGAGTTTTAATCAGGGTCTCCACACCTTC; CDR3 protein: CAWSFNQGLHTF; V gene: TRBV30; J gene: TRBJ1-2; D gene: -; clone size: few; CDR3 length: 12
CDR3 DNA: TGTGCCAGCAGTTACACTCGGGGGAGCCAAAGCAATGGCTACACCTTC; CDR3 protein: CASSYTRGSQSNGYTF; V gene: TRBV6-6; J gene: TRBJ1-2; D gene: -; clone size: -; CDR3 length: 16
CDR3 DNA: TGCAGCGTTGGACAGGGGGCCGGAAACACCATATATTTT; CDR3 protein: CSVGQGAGNTIYF; V gene: TRBV29-1; J gene: TRBJ1-3; D gene: TRBD1; clone size: -; CDR3 length: 13
CDR3 DNA: TGCGCCAGCAGCGTGGGAGGGACAGGGATTAATGAAAAACTGTTTTTT; CDR3 protein: CASSVGGTGINEKLFF; V gene: TRBV5-1; J gene: TRBJ1-4; D gene: TRBD1; clone size: -; CDR3 length: 16
CDR3 DNA: TGTGCCAGCAGTTACTCGCGAGGAAGCAATCAGCCCCAGCATTTT; CDR3 protein: CASSYSRGSNQPQHF; V gene: TRBV6-5; J gene: TRBJ1-5; D gene: -; clone size: -; CDR3 length: 15
CDR3 DNA: TGTGCCAGCAGCCCCCAGATCTCTGGGGCCAACGTCCTGACTTTC; CDR3 protein: CASSPQISGANVLTF; V gene: TRBV6-4; J gene: TRBJ2-6; D gene: -; clone size: -; CDR3 length: 15
CDR3 DNA: TGTGCCAGCAGCGTCAGCTCCTATAATTCACCCCTCCACTTT; CDR3 protein: CASSVSSYNSPLHF; V gene: TRBV7-2; J gene: TRBJ1-6; D gene: -; clone size: -; CDR3 length: 14
CDR3 DNA: TGTGCCAGCAGCCAAGATCGGGGAAACACCATATATTTT; CDR3 protein: CASSQDRGNTIYF; V gene: TRBV14; J gene: TRBJ1-3; D gene: -; clone size: -; CDR3 length: 13
CDR3 DNA: TGTGCCAGCAGTTTAAAGAGACTCGGCTCCAATCAGCCCCAGCATTTT; CDR3 protein: CASSLKRLGSNQPQHF; V gene: TRBV28; J gene: TRBJ1-5; D gene: -; clone size: -; CDR3 length: 16
CDR3 DNA: TGCGCCAGCAGCCAGATCAGGACTAGCGGGAGGATGGATGAGCAGTTCTTC; CDR3 protein: CASSQIRTSGRMDEQFF; V gene: TRBV4-1; J gene: TRBJ2-1; D gene: TRBD2; clone size: -; CDR3 length: 17
CDR3 DNA: TGTGCCAGCAGTTACTACGGGACAGGAAGTTCCTACGAGCAGTACTTC; CDR3 protein: CASSYYGTGSSYEQYF; V gene: TRBV6-5; J gene: TRBJ2-7; D gene: TRBD1; clone size: -; CDR3 length: 16
CDR3 DNA: TGCGCCAGCAGCTTGAACAGAGGCACAGATACGCAGTATTTT; CDR3 protein: CASSLNRGTDTQYF; V gene: TRBV5-1; J gene: TRBJ2-3; D gene: -; clone size: -; CDR3 length: 14
CDR3 DNA: TGTGCCAGCAGCGCGTCCGGGACAGGTGGAGATACGCAGTATTTT; CDR3 protein: CASSASGTGGDTQYF; V gene: TRBV9; J gene: TRBJ2-3; D gene: TRBD1; clone size: -; CDR3 length: 15